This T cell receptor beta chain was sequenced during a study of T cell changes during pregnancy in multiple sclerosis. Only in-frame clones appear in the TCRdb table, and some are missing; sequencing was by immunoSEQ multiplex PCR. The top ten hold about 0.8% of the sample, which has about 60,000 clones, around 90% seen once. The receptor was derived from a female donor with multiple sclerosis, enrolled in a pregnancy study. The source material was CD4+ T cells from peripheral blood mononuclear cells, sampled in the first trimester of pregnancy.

The CDR3: CASSLADFRRTDTQYF. For the CDR3, the DNA is TGTGCCAGCAGCTTAGCAGACTTTAGGAGGACAGATACGCAGTATTTT. The rearrangement uses TRBV7-8 and TRBJ2-3; D is perhaps TRBD2 (5 bases). From germline, CDR1 is SGHVS and CDR2 FQNEAQ. Deletions cut 0 bases from V and 3 bases from J, with 13 bases between. This CDR3 comprises 16 residues. Based on the CDR3 plus reference TRBV7-8 and TRBJ2-3, the full variable domain is GAGVSQSPRYKVAKRGQDVALRCDPISGHVSLFWYQQALGQGPEFLTYFQNEAQLDKSGLPSDRFFAERPEGSVSTLKIQRTQQEDSAVYLCASSLADFRRTDTQYFGPGTRLTVL.